This is a list of T cell receptor beta chains from one sample in a study of blood T cell repertoires in COVID-19. Sequencing was performed with immunoSEQ multiplex PCR; in TCRdb, only in-frame clones are kept and a portion is missing. Of fewer than 150,000 clones listed, about 80% are singletons. The sample taken for sequencing was peripheral blood. These receptor sequences come from a woman older than 75 in a cohort sampled during active or convalescent COVID-19. Each CDR3 is given with its conserved first and last residue. D genes are given only for firm matches. Size is omitted from some rows. Given values are once, few, many or a class for expanded clones.

j_call d_call v_call clone_size cdr3_aa cdr3_nt
TRBJ2-7 . TRBV18 . CASSPPSASSYEQYF TGTGCCAGCTCACCACCAAGCGCGAGCTCCTACGAGCAGTACTTC
TRBJ2-3 . TRBV9 once CASSWRDWATDTQYF TGTGCCAGCAGCTGGAGGGACTGGGCCACAGATACGCAGTATTTT
TRBJ2-1 . TRBV12-5 few CASGLFRNEQFF TGTGCTAGTGGTTTGTTCAGAAATGAGCAGTTCTTC
TRBJ2-2 . TRBV10-3 . CAAAAQLPGAGELFF TGTGCCGCCGCAGCACAGCTTCCAGGTGCCGGGGAGCTGTTTTTT
TRBJ1-1 . TRBV11-2 few CASSLAGGTEAFF TGTGCCAGCAGCTTAGCCGGTGGCACTGAAGCTTTCTTT
TRBJ2-3 TRBD2 TRBV18 . CASSPQGLAGALSTQYF TGTGCCAGCTCACCCCAGGGACTAGCGGGGGCCCTAAGTACGCAGTATTTT
TRBJ1-1 TRBD1 TRBV18 . CASSPQTGSGTEAFF TGTGCCAGCTCACCCCAGACAGGGAGCGGCACTGAAGCTTTCTTT
TRBJ1-1 . TRBV29-1 . CSAQGAREAFF TGCAGCGCCCAAGGGGCCAGGGAAGCTTTCTTT
TRBJ1-4 . TRBV7-2 . CASSLVGGYLVNEKLFF TGTGCCAGCAGCTTAGTCGGGGGGTATCTAGTTAATGAAAAACTGTTTTTT
TRBJ2-5 . TRBV6-5 . CASSYDAGRQTQYF TGTGCCAGCAGTTACGACGCCGGGAGACAGACCCAGTACTTC
TRBJ2-1 TRBD2 TRBV5-1 . CASADSPAGYNEQFF TGCGCCAGCGCCGACTCCCCAGCGGGGTACAATGAGCAGTTCTTC
TRBJ1-1 . TRBV28 . CASSFYVSMRPRAFF TGTGCCAGCAGTTTCTACGTCAGTATGCGCCCTAGGGCTTTCTTT
TRBJ1-5 . TRBV6-5 few CASSYRSHQPQHF TGTGCCAGCAGTTACCGGTCACATCAGCCCCAGCATTTT
TRBJ2-7 TRBD1 TRBV9 . CASSPQGTGLMNEQYF TGTGCCAGCAGCCCCCAGGGGACAGGATTGATGAACGAGCAGTACTTC
TRBJ2-3 TRBD2 TRBV7-8 . CASRRVASGGTDTQYF TGTGCCAGCAGGCGGGTGGCTAGCGGGGGGACAGATACGCAGTATTTT
TRBJ1-2 . TRBV5-8 . CASSLWSQPNYGYTF TGTGCCAGCAGCTTGTGGAGCCAGCCGAACTATGGCTACACCTTC
TRBJ1-2 . TRBV28 . CASSSQGPTWGYTF TGTGCCAGCAGTTCCCAGGGCCCAACTTGGGGCTACACCTTC
TRBJ2-1 . TRBV5-6 once CASSLRGGSYNEQFF TGTGCCAGCAGCCTACGAGGGGGCTCCTACAATGAGCAGTTCTTC
TRBJ2-5 TRBD2 TRBV7-9 . CASSSRSLAGGRETQYF TGTGCCAGCAGCTCCCGCAGTCTAGCGGGGGGGCGGGAGACCCAGTACTTC
TRBJ2-7 . TRBV5-1 . CASSPGTAEYEQYF TGCGCCAGCAGCCCCGGGACTGCAGAGTACGAGCAGTACTTC
TRBJ2-7 . TRBV21-1 once CASSKGGGGSYEQYF TGTGCCAGCAGCAAAGGGGGAGGGGGCTCCTACGAGCAGTACTTC
TRBJ1-2 . TRBV6-6 . CASSYDTGWGGYTF TGTGCCAGCAGTTACGACACGGGGTGGGGAGGCTACACCTTC
TRBJ2-2 TRBD1 TRBV5-1 . CASTRQGANTGELFF TGCGCCAGCACCAGACAGGGGGCGAACACCGGGGAGCTGTTTTTT
TRBJ2-3 . TRBV7-2 . CASSSSFGSDTQYF TGTGCCAGCAGCTCTAGCTTTGGGTCGGATACGCAGTATTTT
TRBJ1-1 . TRBV4-3 . CASSLGLNTEAFF TGCGCCAGCAGCCTGGGCTTGAACACTGAAGCTTTCTTT
TRBJ2-5 . TRBV29-1 once CSVERGSETQYF TGCAGCGTTGAGAGGGGGTCAGAGACCCAGTACTTC
TRBJ2-5 . TRBV5-8 . CASSLVLGTFKETQYF TGTGCCAGCAGCTTGGTGTTAGGGACATTTAAAGAGACCCAGTACTTC
TRBJ2-3 . TRBV2 . CASRRVADTQYF TGTGCCAGCAGGAGGGTTGCAGATACGCAGTATTTT
TRBJ1-2 TRBD1 TRBV29-1 once CSVRTGGSYYGYTF TGCAGCGTAAGGACAGGGGGATCCTACTATGGCTACACCTTC
TRBJ2-5 . TRBV19 once CASSFVFGQETQYF TGTGCCAGTAGTTTTGTCTTCGGCCAAGAGACCCAGTACTTC
TRBJ1-5 . TRBV6-6 . CASSYSGGNQPQHF TGTGCCAGCAGTTACTCAGGGGGCAATCAGCCCCAGCATTTT
TRBJ2-7 . TRBV6-5 . CASTRDNYEQYF TGTGCCAGCACCCGGGACAACTACGAGCAGTACTTC
TRBJ1-1 . TRBV11-2 . CASSSSDTEAFF TGTGCCAGCAGCTCCTCGGACACTGAAGCTTTCTTT
TRBJ1-6 TRBD1 TRBV3-1/TRBV3-2 . CASSLAGQGLISPLHF TGTGCCAGCAGCCTAGCGGGACAGGGGTTGATTTCACCCCTCCACTTT
TRBJ1-2 . TRBV5-6 . CASSLPGQTRGGYTF TGTGCCAGCAGCTTACCCGGACAGACCCGGGGTGGCTACACCTTC
TRBJ1-3 . TRBV6-5 . CASSYTGSGNTIYF TGTGCCAGCAGTTATACGGGATCTGGAAACACCATATATTTT
TRBJ2-7 TRBD1 TRBV27 . CASGQGAYEQYF TGTGCCAGTGGACAGGGGGCTTACGAGCAGTACTTC
TRBJ1-5 . TRBV27 . CASSWGQNQPQHF TGTGCCAGCAGTTGGGGACAAAATCAGCCCCAGCATTTT
TRBJ1-1 TRBD1 TRBV19 once CASSIVIGQGEAFF TGTGCCAGTAGTATAGTTATCGGACAGGGTGAAGCTTTCTTT
TRBJ2-1 . TRBV28 . CASSSRPGGYNEQFF TGTGCCAGCAGCTCCAGACCCGGGGGCTACAATGAGCAGTTCTTC
TRBJ1-1 TRBD1 TRBV13 . CASSLGRGQVRYGNTEAFF TGTGCCAGCAGCTTAGGTCGGGGACAGGTGAGATACGGGAACACTGAAGCTTTCTTT
TRBJ1-3 . TRBV5-1 . CASSLGIFGNTIYF TGCGCCAGCAGCCTCGGGATATTCGGAAACACCATATATTTT
TRBJ2-1 . TRBV9 once CASSPLPIYNEQFF TGTGCCAGCAGTCCTCTACCTATTTACAATGAGCAGTTCTTC
TRBJ2-3 . TRBV6-5 . CASSLGPTDTQYF TGTGCCAGCAGCCTTGGGCCCACAGATACGCAGTATTTT
TRBJ2-1 . TRBV11-2 . CASSLFPPGQFF TGTGCCAGCAGCTTATTCCCCCCGGGGCAGTTCTTC
TRBJ2-5 . TRBV7-2 . CASSKITEETQYF TGTGCCAGCAGCAAAATTACTGAAGAGACCCAGTACTTC
TRBJ2-1 TRBD2 TRBV4-2 . CASSQLGLAGGFNEQFF TGTGCCAGCAGCCAACTAGGACTAGCGGGGGGGTTCAATGAGCAGTTCTTC
TRBJ2-2 . TRBV28 . CASIWGSTGELFF TGTGCCAGCATCTGGGGCAGTACCGGGGAGCTGTTTTTT
TRBJ2-6 . TRBV7-2 . CASSYQLAGANVLTF TGTGCCAGCAGCTACCAGTTGGCTGGGGCCAACGTCCTGACTTTC
TRBJ2-1 TRBD1 TRBV27 . CASRARTGSSYNEQFF TGTGCCAGCCGAGCCCGGACAGGGAGCTCCTACAATGAGCAGTTCTTC
TRBJ1-4 TRBD1 TRBV20-1 . CSASPGDRETEKLFF TGCAGTGCTAGTCCAGGGGACAGGGAAACTGAAAAACTGTTTTTT
TRBJ2-2 TRBD2 TRBV29-1 . CSVTSGTITGELFF TGCAGCGTTACTAGCGGGACAATTACCGGGGAGCTGTTTTTT
TRBJ2-2 TRBD2 TRBV14 . CASRKAGVTGELFF TGTGCCAGCAGAAAGGCGGGGGTCACCGGGGAGCTGTTTTTT
TRBJ2-3 . TRBV7-3 . CASSPLPIDTQYF TGTGCCAGCAGCCCACTCCCGATCGATACGCAGTATTTT